This TCR beta chain was captured in a study of breast tumors, draining lymph nodes, adjacent tissues. Points from the study as a whole: Tumor repertoires ranked between lymph nodes and nontumor tissue in diversity, with V and J gene preferences. Findings are consistent with lymph node origin and intratumoral expansion of most tumor T cells. That most tumor T cells come from lymph nodes remained unproven. Compared with basal-like, luminal-like tumors shared significantly more repertoire with nontumor tissue.

Samples came from axillary lymph nodes draining the breast cancer. In its sample, this clonotype was seen once. Its antigen is not identified. A single base separates this from a much larger clone, so it may be a read error. TCRdb passed the multiplex PCR reads through MiXCR, listing each CDR3 protein once. The repertoire holds around 290,000 distinct CDR3 sequences, 30% seen once, with 0.85% to 1.2% in the top ten. This CDR3 region has 15 residues. Germline assignment: CDR1 SGHRS and CDR2 YFSETQ. The source material was axillary lymph node tissue. V usage is TRBV5-1 and J usage is TRBJ2-1, with 10 bases identical to TRBD2. This receptor was obtained from a female donor with breast cancer. Some clones in this sample may be carry-over from other donors' samples. CDR3 amino acids: CAGSLQLAGVREQFF. Here the CDR3 DNA reads TGCGCCGGCAGCTTGCAGCTAGCGGGAGTTCGTGAGCAGTTCTTC.